This T cell receptor beta chain was retrieved from a study of blood T cell repertoires in COVID-19. Study summary: Some COVID-19 samples were acute and others convalescent; all came from the United States, Italy and Spain.

Remarks on this clone: Other DNA variants within this sample encode the same CDR3.

This table comes from immunoSEQ multiplex PCR, and its TCRdb copy is limited to in-frame clones, with some not included. Of a few hundred thousand clones in the sample, 89% were seen once. The source of this sequence is a woman aged 55-70 years with acute or convalescent COVID-19. The sequencing sample was made of peripheral blood.

DNA for the CDR3: TGCGCCAGCAGCCAAGATCGGGGAACAGATACGCAGTATTTT. Translating it yields CASSQDRGTDTQYF. The chain couples TRBV4-3 to TRBJ2-3; D is perhaps TRBD2 (5 bases). The germline gives CDR1 LGHNA, CDR2 YSLEER. V was pared by 0 bases and J by 3 bases, with 7 bases between. This CDR3 spans 14 amino acids.